The 13 T cell receptor beta chains given below trace back to one sample, sequenced in a study of CD8+CD57+ T cells in acquired aplastic anemia. The study profiled TCR beta VDJ and CDR3 using genomic DNA as template. TCRdb used MiXCR to reprocess the reads, holding one entry per CDR3 protein. The table shows fewer than 200,000 distinct CDR3 sequences, with roughly 50% occurring only once. In patients chosen for sequencing, flow cytometry had shown CD8+CD57+ cell expansion. The sequenced sample was sorted CD4+, CD8+, or CD8+CD57+ T cells (not recorded which) from PBMCs. Receptor source: a human donor with aplastic anemia.

This chain connects TRBV20-1 to TRBJ2-7; 8 positions agree with TRBD1. Per the germline V gene, CDR1 is DFQATT and CDR2 is SNEGSKA (reference sequence). There are 16 residues in the CDR3. V was pared by 0 bases and J by 2 bases, with 9 bases of the junction left unmatched. The CDR3 DNA sequence: TGCAGTGCTAGAGATTCAGTTGACAGGGGAACCTACGAGCAGTACTTC. Its translation is CSARDSVDRGTYEQYF.

This clonotype has at least ten counts. CDR3 amino acids: CASSPRTGISYEQYF. Written as DNA, the CDR3 is TGTGCCAGTAGTCCTCGGACAGGAATCTCCTACGAGCAGTACTTC. V usage is TRBV19 and J usage is TRBJ2-7; 7 nucleotides agree with TRBD1. In germline, CDR1 is LNHDA, CDR2 SQIVND (reference sequence). J gave up 0 bases and V 5 bases, and 7 bases lay outside the gene matches. The CDR3 runs 15 residues.

This clonotype was picked up many times. The chain recombines TRBV6-5 with TRBJ1-1; TRBD1 is a possible D gene (5 bases). The CDR3 is 14 amino acids. Looked up from germline, CDR1 is MNHEY and CDR2 is SVGAGI. Between the trimmed V and J ends, which lost 7 bases and 5 bases, there was a span of 17 bases. CDR3: CASMRYQGGTEAFF. The CDR3 nucleotides read TGTGCCAGCATGCGGTACCAGGGAGGTACTGAAGCTTTCTTT.

V is TRBV6-5 and J is TRBJ2-5; D possibly matches TRBD1 or TRBD2 (5 bases each). V lost 4 bases and J lost 4, with 19 bases in between. The CDR3 spans 16 residues. Per germline, CDR1 MNHEY and CDR2 SVGAGI. CDR3 DNA sequence: TGTGCCAGCAGTTGCACGAGAAACCGGGGCCGAGAGACCCAGTACTTC. This sequence encodes CASSCTRNRGRETQYF.

The CDR3 bases are TGTGCCACCCGGGAGGGGCGCCGGGATGAAAAACTGTTTTTT. It is translated as CATREGRRDEKLFF. V is TRBV10-3 and J is TRBJ1-4; D perhaps matches TRBD1 (5 bases). V dropped 10 bases and J dropped 6 bases, with 18 bases sitting between them. The germline V gene has CDR1 ENHRY and CDR2 SYGVKD. The CDR3 is 14 residues long.

This clonotype was seen ten or more times. The chain is built from TRBV19 and TRBJ2-7; 11 bases are shared with TRBD1. Germline V gene sequence: CDR1 LNHDA, CDR2 SQIVND (reference sequence). The V and J ends lost 3 bases and 5 bases, in that order; junction bases with no gene match: 6. The CDR3 runs 15 residues. CDR3 residues: CASSITGTGGNEQYF. DNA for the CDR3: TGTGCCAGTAGTATTACCGGGACAGGGGGTAACGAGCAGTACTTC.

There are a few counts of this clonotype. This chain links TRBV24-1 with TRBJ1-1; no firm D call. The CDR3 totals 13 residues. In germline, CDR1 is KGHDR, CDR2 SFDVKD. V gave up 0 bases and J gave up 11 bases, with 12 bases separating them. The chain's CDR3 is CATSDLTGSVAFF. The CDR3 DNA reads as TGTGCCACCAGTGATTTGACGGGGTCGGTGGCTTTCTTT.

The chain joins TRBV20-1 to TRBJ1-1; the D gene is possibly TRBD1 (6 bases). Germline lookup yields CDR1 DFQATT and CDR2 SNEGSKA (reference sequence). The CDR3 is made up of 13 amino acids. Trimming took 2 bases from V and 4 from J, leaving 11 bases between them. The CDR3 DNA is TGCAGTGCTAGATCTGGGGGCGCCACTGAAGCTTTCTTT. Protein: CSARSGGATEAFF.

The chain employs TRBV11-2 and TRBJ2-7; D unclear. Trimming left V 4 bases short and J 4 bases short, with 17 bases between. The CDR3 has 15 amino acids. Germline CDR1 and CDR2: SGHAT and FQNNGV. CDR3 in DNA: TGTGCCAGCAGCTCACCGACCGGAAAGTGGTACGAGCAGTACTTC. Its protein product is CASSSPTGKWYEQYF.

This clonotype showed up many times. The rearrangement uses TRBV6-1 and TRBJ2-5; TRBD1 aligns across 9 bases. V lost 6 bases, J lost 4 bases, and 3 bases stayed unmatched. CDR1 and CDR2 from the germline V gene are MNHNS and SASEGT. The CDR3 has 13 amino acids. The CDR3 region has the DNA TGTGCCAGCAGACAGGGGGCTGGAGAGACCCAGTACTTC. It translates to CASRQGAGETQYF.

A note on this clonotype: The junction departs from germline at one end; a sequencing error may be responsible. The gene calls are TRBV11-1 and TRBJ2-1; a weak D match, TRBD2 (7 bases). Germline CDR1 is SGHAT and CDR2 is FQDESV (reference sequence). The CDR3 extends over 14 amino acids. CDR3 DNA: TGTGCCAGCAGCCGTGGAGAGGGGGGGAATGGGCAGTTCTTC. This sequence encodes CASSRGEGGNGQFF.

This clonotype was recorded at least ten times. V gene TRBV9 combines with J gene TRBJ1-5; D remains unclear. The CDR3 sequence is 15 residues long. In germline, CDR1 is SGDLS, CDR2 YYNGEE. Trimming took off 0 bases at V and 6 bases at J, with 13 bases between the two ends. CDR3: CASSVAGMAGQPQHF. CDR3 coding DNA: TGTGCCAGCAGCGTAGCTGGGATGGCGGGTCAGCCCCAGCATTTT.

As regards this clonotype: A clone one base away is much larger, so this may be a read error. The V gene is TRBV28, the J gene TRBJ2-7, with D perhaps matching TRBD2 (5 bases). The CDR3 covers 15 residues. Trimming removed 7 bases at V and 2 bases at J, with 18 bases between. Germline loops: CDR1 MDHEN, CDR2 SYDVKM. CDR3: CASTLGGLGTYEQYF. CDR3 DNA: TGTGCCAGCACCCTCGGCGGGTTAGGGACCTACGAGCAGTACTTC.